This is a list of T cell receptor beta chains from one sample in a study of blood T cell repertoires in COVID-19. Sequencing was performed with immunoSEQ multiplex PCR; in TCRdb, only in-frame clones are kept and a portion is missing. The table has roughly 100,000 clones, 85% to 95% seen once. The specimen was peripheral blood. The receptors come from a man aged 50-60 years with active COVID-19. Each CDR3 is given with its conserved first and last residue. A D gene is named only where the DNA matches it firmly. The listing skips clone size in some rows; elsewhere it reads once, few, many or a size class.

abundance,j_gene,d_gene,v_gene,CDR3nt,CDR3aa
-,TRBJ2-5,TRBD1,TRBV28,TGTGCCAGCAGTTCCTCCCGGGACAGGGGACGATTGACCCAGTACTTC,CASSSSRDRGRLTQYF
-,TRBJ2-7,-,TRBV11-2,TGTGCCAGCAGCCCGACCAGCGGTCACTCCTACGAGCAGTACTTC,CASSPTSGHSYEQYF
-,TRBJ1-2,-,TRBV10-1,TGCGCCAGCAGTGAGATATCGAGACAGATCTATGGCTACACCTTC,CASSEISRQIYGYTF
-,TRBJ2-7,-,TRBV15,TGTGCCACCAGCAGTGAACTGGGCAGGACCTACGAGCAGTACTTC,CATSSELGRTYEQYF
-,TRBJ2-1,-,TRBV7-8,TGTGCCAGCAGCTTAGCGCCAGGAACCTACAATGAGCAGTTCTTC,CASSLAPGTYNEQFF
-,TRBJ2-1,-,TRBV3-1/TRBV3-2,TGTGCCAGCAGTCAAGGGGCTAGCCCGTCCCCGTACAATGAGCAGTTCTTC,CASSQGASPSPYNEQFF
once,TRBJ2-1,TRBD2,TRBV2,TGTGCCAGCAGAAGACTAGCGGATAGCTCCTACAATGAGCAGTTCTTC,CASRRLADSSYNEQFF
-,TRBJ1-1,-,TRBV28,TGTGCCAGCCACCCTCAGACACCGAACACTGAAGCTTTCTTT,CASHPQTPNTEAFF
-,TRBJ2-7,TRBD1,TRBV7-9,TGTGCCAGCAGCTCACAGGGGATAAGGGCCTACGAGCAGTACTTC,CASSSQGIRAYEQYF
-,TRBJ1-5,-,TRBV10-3,TGTGCCATCAGTGCCGGACAGAATCAGCCCCAGCATTTT,CAISAGQNQPQHF
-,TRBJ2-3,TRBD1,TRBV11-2,TGTGCCAGCAGCTTCCGAGGGACAGGGGAAGATACGCAGTATTTT,CASSFRGTGEDTQYF
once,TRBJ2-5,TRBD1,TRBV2,TGTGCCAGCAGTGACGGACAGGGTAGGAGGACCCAGTACTTC,CASSDGQGRRTQYF
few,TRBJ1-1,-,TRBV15,TGTGCCACCAGCAGAGATTACGGGGTCACTGAAGCTTTCTTT,CATSRDYGVTEAFF
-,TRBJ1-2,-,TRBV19,TGTGCCAGTAGTACAGACACCTGGCCCAAGGGCTACACCTTC,CASSTDTWPKGYTF
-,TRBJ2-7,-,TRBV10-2,TGCGCCAGCAGTGAGGGTGACGGGAGTCTGTACGAGCAGTACTTC,CASSEGDGSLYEQYF
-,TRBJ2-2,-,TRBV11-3,TGTGCCAGCAGCCCCTCCGCGGGGAACACCGGGGAGCTGTTTTTT,CASSPSAGNTGELFF